What follows is one T cell receptor beta chain and its context. No antigen is known for it. Assay used: immunoSEQ multiplex PCR; TCRdb lists only in-frame clones, some missing. There are 300,000 to 350,000 clones in the sample; roughly 90% occur only once, and approximately 5% lies in the top ten. CDR3 length: 15 residues. Germline V lookup: CDR1 MNHNS, CDR2 SASEGT. V was trimmed by 0 bases and J by 4 bases, leaving 12 bases between them. Treatment meaning: around 19 received Ad26.COV2.S at low or high dose, single or two shots; 5 received placebo; per-sample allocation not given. Vaccine and placebo recipients were sampled on day 63 after the first injection. This entry comes from a study of Ad26.COV2.S vaccination and SARS-CoV-2 variants. Looking at the study overall: Intramuscular Ad26.COV2.S at 5x10^10 or 1x10^11 viral particles. Findings of the study overall: It was found that vaccine and placebo recipients had similar non-spike TCR breadth. Spike-specific TCR breadth in vaccine recipients exceeded that seen in placebo recipients. Substantial breadth in spike-specific CD8+ and CD4+ T cell responses was reportedly seen after vaccination.

The chain recombines TRBV6-1 with TRBJ1-1; D ambiguous. The TCR originated in a person between 18 and 59 years old who received the Ad26.COV2.S COVID-19 vaccine or a placebo. The sequenced sample was peripheral blood, obtained in a trial of Ad26.COV2.S vaccine versus placebo. This CDR3 reads CASSEALGSLTEAFF. CDR3 nucleotides: TGTGCCAGCAGTGAAGCGCTCGGCTCGCTCACTGAAGCTTTCTTT.